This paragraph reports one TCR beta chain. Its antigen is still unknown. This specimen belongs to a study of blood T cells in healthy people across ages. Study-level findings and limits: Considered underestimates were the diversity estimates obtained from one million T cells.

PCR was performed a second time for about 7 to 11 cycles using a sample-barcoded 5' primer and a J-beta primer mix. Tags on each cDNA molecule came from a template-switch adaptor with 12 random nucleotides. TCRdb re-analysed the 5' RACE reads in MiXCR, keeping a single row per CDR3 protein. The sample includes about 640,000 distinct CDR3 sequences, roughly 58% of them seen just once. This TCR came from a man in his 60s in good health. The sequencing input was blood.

The CDR3 coding sequence is TGTGCCAGCAGGCCCGGGACAGGGAGAGAAGGCTATGGCTACACCTTC. Protein sequence: CASRPGTGREGYGYTF. The V and J genes are TRBV6-5 and TRBJ1-2, with 9 bases matching TRBD1. This CDR3 is built from 16 residues. V lost 6 bases, J lost 4 bases, and 12 bases stayed unmatched. CDR1 and CDR2 from the germline V gene are MNHEY and SVGAGI.